This TCR beta chain was observed in a study of T cell repertoires in cytomegalovirus infection. About the research overall: HLA-C-restricted CMV epitopes, recently identified, and well-studied HLA-B-restricted ones were used by the study.

The table lists this clonotype with a count of one. Antigen unknown. CDR1 is SEHNR, CDR2 FQNEAQ, per germline (reference sequence). V shed 5 bases and J 3 bases; nucleotides not matched to a gene: 4. This CDR3 contains 13 residues. TCRdb used MiXCR to reprocess the reads, holding one entry per CDR3 protein. The profile shows tens of thousands of distinct CDR3 sequences, about 44% of them singletons. Here the sequenced sample was CD8+ T cells from cultured PBMCs, taken from culture after CMV antigen stimulation. V is TRBV7-9 and J is TRBJ2-7, with TRBD2 matching 7 bases. The sequence derives from a human donor in good health (CMV status not recorded). Some clones in this sample may be carry-over from other donors' samples. CDR3 loop: CASSPSGVYEQYF. The CDR3 nucleotides are TGTGCCAGCAGCCCCAGCGGGGTCTACGAGCAGTACTTC.